Listed below are T cell receptor beta chains from one sample, sequenced in a study of T cell repertoires in cytomegalovirus infection. TCRdb called the reads again in MiXCR, with one record for every CDR3 protein. This table has fewer than 250,000 distinct CDR3 sequences, 20% to 25% appearing once. Material: CD8+ T cells from PBMCs. The receptors were sampled from a human donor in good health (CMV status not recorded). Some clones in this sample may be carry-over from other donors' samples. CDR3s leave out the opening cysteine and the closing phenylalanine or tryptophan.

v_gene,CDR3aa
TRBV5-5,ASSLDFDYNTEAF
TRBV30,AWRSEGNQPQH
TRBV5-1,ASSLEGLAEQF
TRBV9,ASSVEGQGLADTQY
TRBV6-1,ASSFLQGNTEAF
TRBV7-8,ASSPPGGTYEQY
TRBV11-3,ASSRSGADTQY
TRBV12-3/TRBV12-4,ASSPFRSGGEGDTQY
TRBV24-1,ATSDLAASYNEQF
TRBV2,ASSESYRSSGNTIY
TRBV7-6,ASRWTASETQY
TRBV28,ASSLGLGSPLH
TRBV19,ASHPGTGFGNQPQH
TRBV4-1,ASSQAALAGGEQF
TRBV7-9,ASSRTGNAF
TRBV5-1,ASSLWGVRGAF
TRBV29-1,SKQGEDNEQF